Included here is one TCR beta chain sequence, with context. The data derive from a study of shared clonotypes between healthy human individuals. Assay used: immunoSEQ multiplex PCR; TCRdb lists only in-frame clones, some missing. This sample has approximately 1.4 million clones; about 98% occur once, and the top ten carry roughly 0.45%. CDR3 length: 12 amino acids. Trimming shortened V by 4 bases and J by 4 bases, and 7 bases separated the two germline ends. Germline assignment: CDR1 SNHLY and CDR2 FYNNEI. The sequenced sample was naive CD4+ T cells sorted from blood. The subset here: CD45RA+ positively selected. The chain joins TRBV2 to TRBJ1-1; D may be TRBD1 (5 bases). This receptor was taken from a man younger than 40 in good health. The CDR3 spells CASSVGGTEAFF. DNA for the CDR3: TGTGCCAGCAGTGTGGGGGGCACTGAAGCTTTCTTT.